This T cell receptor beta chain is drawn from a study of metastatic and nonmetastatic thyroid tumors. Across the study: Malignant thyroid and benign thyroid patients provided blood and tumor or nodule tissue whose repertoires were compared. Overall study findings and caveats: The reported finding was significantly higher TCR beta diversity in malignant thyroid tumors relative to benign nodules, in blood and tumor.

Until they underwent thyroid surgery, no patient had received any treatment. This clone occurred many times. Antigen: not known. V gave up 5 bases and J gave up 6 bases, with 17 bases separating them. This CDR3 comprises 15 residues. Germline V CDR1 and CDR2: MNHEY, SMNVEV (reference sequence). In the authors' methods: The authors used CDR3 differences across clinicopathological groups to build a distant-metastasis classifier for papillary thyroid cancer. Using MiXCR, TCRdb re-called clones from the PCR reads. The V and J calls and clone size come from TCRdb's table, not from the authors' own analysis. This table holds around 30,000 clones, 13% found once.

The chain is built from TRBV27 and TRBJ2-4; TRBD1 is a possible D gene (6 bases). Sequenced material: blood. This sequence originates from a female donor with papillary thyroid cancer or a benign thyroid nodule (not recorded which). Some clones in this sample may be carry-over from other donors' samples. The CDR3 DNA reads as TGTGCCAGCAGTGAGACAGGCCCCTTCGGAAACATTCAGTACTTC. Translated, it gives CASSETGPFGNIQYF.